The 12 T cell receptor beta chains reported below all come from one sample, sequenced in a study of a mutant IDH1 vaccine in newly diagnosed glioma. Their specific antigens are unknown. Time point in this sample: week 47, end of study. Each dose delivered 300 ug of mutant IDH1 20-mer peptide subcutaneously with imiquimod. Generated by immunoSEQ multiplex PCR, the TCRdb table keeps only in-frame clones and is missing some. The data show tens of thousands of clones, with roughly four fifths seen just once and approximately 5.4% held by the top ten. Here the sequenced sample was PBMCs, taken from a glioma patient whose treatment included an IDH1 peptide vaccine. The receptors derive from a man aged 40-49 years with glioma.

V gene TRBV5-6 combines with J gene TRBJ2-7, with D possibly being TRBD2 (5 bases). CDR3 length: 14 residues. Germline values: CDR1 SGHDT, CDR2 YYEEEE. V lost 3 bases and J 7 bases, leaving 17 bases between the germline ends. The CDR3 is CASSSRLWRREQYF. CDR3 coding DNA: TGTGCCAGCAGCTCCCGCCTGTGGCGGAGGGAGCAGTACTTC.

This sequence joins TRBV13 and TRBJ2-2; TRBD1 agrees at 12 bases. This CDR3 is built from 16 residues. Trimming at V came to 4 bases and at J to 3 bases, leaving 3 bases not matched to a gene. The germline gives CDR1 PRHDT, CDR2 FYEKMQ (reference sequence). The CDR3 region is CASSSGQGAYTGELFF. CDR3 bases: TGTGCCAGCAGCTCGGGACAGGGGGCTTACACCGGGGAGCTGTTTTTT.

This clone appeared once. CDR3 loop: CASSQEGWTGELFF. Here the CDR3 DNA reads TGTGCCAGCAGCCAAGAGGGGTGGACCGGGGAGCTGTTTTTT. The rearrangement uses TRBV14 and TRBJ2-2; D is unresolved. V was cut by 0 bases and J by 5 bases, with 7 bases left in between. This CDR3 is 14 amino acids long. Germline assignment: CDR1 SGHDN and CDR2 FVKESK.

The chain recombines TRBV19 with TRBJ2-1, with TRBD2 matching over 13 bases. Germline V gene sequence: CDR1 LNHDA, CDR2 SQIVND (reference sequence). The CDR3 runs 16 residues. Trimming took 7 bases from V and 2 from J; bases not matched to a gene: 5. As DNA, the CDR3 is TGTGCCAGTACCCCACTAGCGGGGGGGACCTACAATGAGCAGTTCTTC. As protein: CASTPLAGGTYNEQFF.

This clone was picked up one time. The CDR3: CASSLRQTTGGETQYF. The CDR3 DNA follows: TGTGCCAGCAGCTTAAGGCAGACGACAGGGGGAGAGACCCAGTACTTC. This chain joins TRBV11-1 and TRBJ2-5; 9 nucleotides agree with TRBD1. Germline V CDR1 and CDR2: SGHAT, FQDESV (reference sequence). This CDR3 is 16 amino acids long. V gave up 2 bases and J gave up 4 bases; unmatched junction bases: 8.

About this clone itself: The junction departs from the called germline gene at one end, perhaps through a read error. J is TRBJ1-4 and V is TRBV27, with D possibly matching TRBD1 (5 bases). The V gene's germline CDR1 is MNHEY and CDR2 SMNVEV (reference sequence). This CDR3 is 14 amino acids long. The DNA for the CDR3 is TGTGCCAGCAGGGGGATGGGGGAGGTTGAAAAATTGTTTTTT. Residues: CASRGMGEVEKLFF.

On this clone: Other nucleotide sequences in the sample specify the same CDR3. The chain carries TRBV7-6 and TRBJ2-1; 7 bases fit TRBD2. After removal of 5 bases from V and 8 bases from J, the junction contained 15 bases not matched to a gene. Germline lookup yields CDR1 SGHVS and CDR2 FNYEAQ. The CDR3 runs to 16 residues. DNA for the CDR3: TGTGCCAGCAGCCTCGGAGGTGGGAGGGCGCTGGATGAGCAGTTCTTC. Its translation is CASSLGGGRALDEQFF.

In its sample, this clone was seen a few times. V is TRBV25-1 and J is TRBJ1-4; 7 nucleotides align to TRBD1. This CDR3 region has 14 residues. Germline V gene sequence: CDR1 MGHDK, CDR2 SYGVNS. Germline trimming cut 5 bases from V and 6 bases from J; bases unmatched to any gene: 6. CDR3: CASSRRQGDEKLFF. In nucleotides, the CDR3 is TGTGCCAGCAGTCGGCGGCAGGGGGATGAAAAACTGTTTTTT.

The chain is built from TRBV28 and TRBJ2-7, with 9 nucleotides matching TRBD2. This CDR3 is 15 amino acids long. Trimming took 5 bases from V and 4 from J; bases not matched to a gene: 9. CDR1 is MDHEN, CDR2 SYDVKM, per germline. CDR3 nucleotides: TGTGCCAGCAGTCCACCGGGGACTAGCTCGTACGAGCAGTACTTC. As protein: CASSPPGTSSYEQYF.

V and J are TRBV29-1 and TRBJ2-7, with 11 bases lining up with TRBD1. The CDR3 sequence is 15 residues long. Germline CDR1 is SQVTM and CDR2 is ANQGSEA. Unmatched junction bases numbered 6, after V lost 4 bases and J lost 1 base. CDR3 amino acids: CSVALGQGGSYEQYF. CDR3 DNA: TGCAGCGTTGCACTGGGACAGGGGGGGTCCTACGAGCAGTACTTC.

The gene calls are TRBV6-5 and TRBJ2-7, with D possibly TRBD2 on 5 matching bases. Germline V lookup: CDR1 MNHEY, CDR2 SVGAGI. The CDR3 consists of 16 residues. V gave up 2 bases and J gave up 7 bases, with 21 bases separating them. CDR3 protein: CASSYTLPTTPGEQYF. The CDR3 nucleotides read TGTGCCAGCAGTTACACTCTCCCGACTACCCCGGGGGAGCAGTACTTC.

The chain couples TRBV18 to TRBJ2-5; the D is unclear. This CDR3 has 14 amino acids. CDR1 is KGHSH and CDR2 is LQKENI in the germline V gene. Trimming took off 5 bases at V and 5 bases at J, with 15 bases between the two ends. This CDR3 reads CASSFGIPQETQYF. The CDR3 DNA follows: TGTGCCAGCTCATTCGGCATCCCCCAGGAGACCCAGTACTTC.